This T cell receptor beta chain was sequenced for a study of metastatic and nonmetastatic thyroid tumors. Overall study findings and caveats: Benign nodules reportedly had significantly lower TCR beta diversity than malignant thyroid tumors in blood and tumor.

TCRdb re-clonotyped the PCR reads through MiXCR. The data hold about 53,000 clones, with approximately 22% observed a single time. In germline, CDR1 is GTSNPN, CDR2 SVGIG (reference sequence). This CDR3 is built from 14 residues. Trimming cost V 0 bases and J 5 bases, with 14 bases left between them. This clone has at least ten counts. As yet, its antigen is unknown. Before thyroid surgery, none of the patients had received any treatment. The source of this sequence is a female donor with papillary thyroid cancer or a benign thyroid nodule (not recorded which). Some clones in this sample may be carry-over from other donors' samples. The chain recombines TRBV30 with TRBJ2-7; D may be TRBD1 or TRBD2 (6 bases each). Sequences were obtained from blood. CDR3 in amino acids: CAWSVGGSSNEQYF. The DNA of the CDR3 is TGTGCCTGGAGTGTAGGGGGGAGTAGCAACGAGCAGTACTTC.